This T cell receptor (beta chain) was documented in a study of blood T cells in healthy people across ages. As concerns this clonotype: Antigen: not known.

Study conclusions and caveats: TCR beta diversity per million T cells fell roughly linearly with age.

A second PCR, run for about 6 to 12 cycles, used a sample-barcoded 5' primer plus a J-beta primer mix. TCRdb reanalysed the 5' RACE reads using MiXCR and keeps one entry per CDR3 protein. The table has 650,000 to 900,000 distinct CDR3 sequences, less than 80% seen once. Trimming took off 6 bases at V and 0 bases at J, with 6 bases between the two ends. The CDR3 loop spans 14 amino acids. The sample comprised blood. V usage is TRBV12-3 or TRBV12-4 and J usage is TRBJ1-6; D is ambiguous. This TCR was recovered from a young man in good health. CDR3 in DNA: TGTGCCAGCAGAGTGAGCTCCTATAATTCACCCCTCCACTTT. It translates to CASRVSSYNSPLHF.